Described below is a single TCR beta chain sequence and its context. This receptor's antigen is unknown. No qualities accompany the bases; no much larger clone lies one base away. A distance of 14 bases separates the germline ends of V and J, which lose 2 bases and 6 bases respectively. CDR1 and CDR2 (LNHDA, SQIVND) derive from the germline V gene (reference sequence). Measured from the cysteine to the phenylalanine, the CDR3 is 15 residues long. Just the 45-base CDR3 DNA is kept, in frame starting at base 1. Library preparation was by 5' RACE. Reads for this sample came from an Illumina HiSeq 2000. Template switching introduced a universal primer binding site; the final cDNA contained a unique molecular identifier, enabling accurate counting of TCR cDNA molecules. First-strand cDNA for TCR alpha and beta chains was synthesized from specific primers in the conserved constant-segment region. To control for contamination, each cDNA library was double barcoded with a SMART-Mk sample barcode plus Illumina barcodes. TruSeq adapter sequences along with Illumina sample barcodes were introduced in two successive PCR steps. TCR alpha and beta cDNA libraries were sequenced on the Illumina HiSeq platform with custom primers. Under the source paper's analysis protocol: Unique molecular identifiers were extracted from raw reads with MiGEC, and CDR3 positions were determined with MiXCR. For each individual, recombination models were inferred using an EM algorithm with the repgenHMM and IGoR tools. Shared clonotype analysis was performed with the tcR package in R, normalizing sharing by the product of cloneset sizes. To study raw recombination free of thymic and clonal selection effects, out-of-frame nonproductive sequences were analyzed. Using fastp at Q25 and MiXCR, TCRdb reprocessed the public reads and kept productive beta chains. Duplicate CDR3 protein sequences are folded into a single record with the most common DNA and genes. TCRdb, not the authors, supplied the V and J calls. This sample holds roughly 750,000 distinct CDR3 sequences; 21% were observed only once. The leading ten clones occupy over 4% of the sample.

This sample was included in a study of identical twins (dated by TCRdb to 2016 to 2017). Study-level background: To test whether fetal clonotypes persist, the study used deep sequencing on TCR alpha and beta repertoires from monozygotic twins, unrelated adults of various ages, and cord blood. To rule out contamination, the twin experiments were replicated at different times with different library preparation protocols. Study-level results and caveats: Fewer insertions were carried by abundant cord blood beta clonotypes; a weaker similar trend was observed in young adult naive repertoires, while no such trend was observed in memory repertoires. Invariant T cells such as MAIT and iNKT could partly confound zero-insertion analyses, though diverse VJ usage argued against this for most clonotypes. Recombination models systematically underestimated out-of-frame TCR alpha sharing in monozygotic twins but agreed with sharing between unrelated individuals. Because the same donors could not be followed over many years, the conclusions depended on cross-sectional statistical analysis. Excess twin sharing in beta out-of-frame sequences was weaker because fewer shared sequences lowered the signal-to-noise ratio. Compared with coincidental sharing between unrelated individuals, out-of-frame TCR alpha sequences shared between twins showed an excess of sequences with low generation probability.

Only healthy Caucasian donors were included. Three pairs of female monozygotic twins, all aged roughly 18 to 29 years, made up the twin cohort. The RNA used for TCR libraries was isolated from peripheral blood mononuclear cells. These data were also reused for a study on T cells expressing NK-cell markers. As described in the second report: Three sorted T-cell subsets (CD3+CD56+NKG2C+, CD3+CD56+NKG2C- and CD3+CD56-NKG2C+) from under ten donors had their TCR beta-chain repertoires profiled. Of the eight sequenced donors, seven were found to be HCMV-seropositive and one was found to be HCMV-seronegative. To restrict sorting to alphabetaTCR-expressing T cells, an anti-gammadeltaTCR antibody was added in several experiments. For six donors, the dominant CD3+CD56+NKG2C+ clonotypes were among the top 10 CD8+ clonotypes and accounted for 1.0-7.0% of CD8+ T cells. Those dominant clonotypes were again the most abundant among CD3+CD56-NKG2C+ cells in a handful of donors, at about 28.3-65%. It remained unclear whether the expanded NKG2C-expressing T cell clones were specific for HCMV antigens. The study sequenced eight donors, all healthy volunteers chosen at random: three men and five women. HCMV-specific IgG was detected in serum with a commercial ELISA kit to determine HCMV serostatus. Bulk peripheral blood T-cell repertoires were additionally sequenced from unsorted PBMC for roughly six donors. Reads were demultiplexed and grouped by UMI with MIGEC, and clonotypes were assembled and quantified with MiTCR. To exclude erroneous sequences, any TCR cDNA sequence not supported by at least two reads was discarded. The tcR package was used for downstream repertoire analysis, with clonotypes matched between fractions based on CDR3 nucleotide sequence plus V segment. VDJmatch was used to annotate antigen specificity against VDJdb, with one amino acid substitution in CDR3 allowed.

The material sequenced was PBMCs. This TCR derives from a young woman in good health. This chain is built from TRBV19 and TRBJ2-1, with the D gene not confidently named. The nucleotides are TGTGCCAGTAGTATATCGGGCAGTCGCAGCAATGAGCAGTTCTTC. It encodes CASSISGSRSNEQFF.